The entry below gives a single T cell receptor beta chain sequence along with its context. TCRdb's table, derived via immunoSEQ multiplex PCR, lists solely in-frame clones and lacks some. The sample lists a few hundred thousand clones, about 88% seen once, with roughly a tenth in the top ten. The data belong to a study of blood T cell repertoires in COVID-19. Study information: T cells, B-cell-depleted T cells, or PBMCs supplied cDNA or gDNA.

The sequenced sample consisted of peripheral blood. The source is a woman aged 45-59 years with COVID-19, enrolled during active disease.

The CDR3 loop reads CASSFRTGGDTGELFF. The CDR3 bases are TGCGCCAGCAGCTTCCGGACAGGGGGAGACACCGGGGAGCTGTTTTTT. The genes are TRBV5-1 and TRBJ2-2; 10 bases are shared with TRBD1. The trim removed 2 bases at V and 3 bases at J, leaving 4 bases unmatched. The CDR3 runs to 16 residues. Germline V gives CDR1 SGHRS, CDR2 YFSETQ.